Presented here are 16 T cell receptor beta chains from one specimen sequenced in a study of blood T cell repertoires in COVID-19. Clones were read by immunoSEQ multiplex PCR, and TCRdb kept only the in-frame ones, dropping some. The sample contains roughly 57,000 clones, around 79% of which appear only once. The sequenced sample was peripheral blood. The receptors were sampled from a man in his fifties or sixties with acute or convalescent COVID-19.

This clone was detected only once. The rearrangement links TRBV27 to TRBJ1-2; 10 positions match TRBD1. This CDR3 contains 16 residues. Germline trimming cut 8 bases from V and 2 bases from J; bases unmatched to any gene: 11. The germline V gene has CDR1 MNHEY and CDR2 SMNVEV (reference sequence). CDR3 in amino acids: CASRPGTGAANYGYTF. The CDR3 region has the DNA TGTGCCAGCCGTCCCGGGACAGGGGCCGCCAACTATGGCTACACCTTC.

The CDR3 DNA sequence: TGTGCCAGCAGCTTAGAATGGGAGGGGAGAGGCCGCTACGAGCAGTACTTC. Its translation: CASSLEWEGRGRYEQYF. The gene calls are TRBV13 and TRBJ2-7; 7 bases agree with TRBD2. This CDR3 is built from 17 residues. The germline V gene has CDR1 PRHDT and CDR2 FYEKMQ (reference sequence). The V gene end was trimmed by 1 base and the J gene end by 3 bases; junction bases not matched to a gene: 12.

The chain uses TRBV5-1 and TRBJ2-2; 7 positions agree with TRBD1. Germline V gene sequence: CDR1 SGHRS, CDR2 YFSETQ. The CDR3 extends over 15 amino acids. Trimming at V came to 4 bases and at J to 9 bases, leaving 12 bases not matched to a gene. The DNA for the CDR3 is TGCGCCAGCAGCCCGGGACAGCTCAATGTCCGGGAGCTGTTTTTT. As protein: CASSPGQLNVRELFF. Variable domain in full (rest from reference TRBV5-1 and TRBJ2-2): KAGVTQTPRYLIKTRGQQVTLSCSPISGHRSVSWYQQTPGQGLQFLFEYFSETQRNKGNFPGRFSGRQFSNSRSEMNVSTLELGDSALYLCASSPGQLNVRELFFGEGSRLTVL.

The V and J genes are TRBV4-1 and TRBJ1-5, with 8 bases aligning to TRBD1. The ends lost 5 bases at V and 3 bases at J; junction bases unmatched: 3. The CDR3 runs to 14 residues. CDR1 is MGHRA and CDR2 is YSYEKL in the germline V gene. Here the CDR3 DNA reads TGCGCCAGCAGCACAGGGGGTTACAATCAGCCCCAGCATTTT. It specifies CASSTGGYNQPQHF.

The CDR3 sequence: CASRYGGAGSYGYTF. DNA of the CDR3: TGTGCCAGCAGATATGGGGGCGCGGGCAGCTATGGCTACACCTTC. The chain employs TRBV27 and TRBJ1-2, with TRBD1 as a possible D gene (6 bases). The CDR3 consists of 15 residues. V was pared by 6 bases and J by 4 bases, with 18 bases between. CDR1 is MNHEY, CDR2 SMNVEV, per germline (reference sequence).

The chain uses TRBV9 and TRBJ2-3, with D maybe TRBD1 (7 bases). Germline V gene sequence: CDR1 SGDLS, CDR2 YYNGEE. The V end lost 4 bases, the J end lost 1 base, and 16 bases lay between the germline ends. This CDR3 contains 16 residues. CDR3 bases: TGTGCCAGCAGCCCCCAGGGGGGCGGGGGCACAGATACGCAGTATTTT. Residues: CASSPQGGGGTDTQYF.

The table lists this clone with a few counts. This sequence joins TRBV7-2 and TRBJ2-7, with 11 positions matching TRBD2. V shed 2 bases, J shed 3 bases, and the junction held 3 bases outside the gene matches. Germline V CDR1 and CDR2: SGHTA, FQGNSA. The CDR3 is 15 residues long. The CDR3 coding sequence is TGTGCCAGCAGCTTAAATAGCGGGGGGGGCTACGAGCAGTACTTC. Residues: CASSLNSGGGYEQYF.

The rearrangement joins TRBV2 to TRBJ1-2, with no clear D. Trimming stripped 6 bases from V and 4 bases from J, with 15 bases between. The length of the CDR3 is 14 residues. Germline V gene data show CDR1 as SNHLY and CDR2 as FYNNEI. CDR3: CASSRVSLAYGYTF. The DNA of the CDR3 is TGTGCCAGCAGCCGTGTCAGCTTAGCCTATGGCTACACCTTC.

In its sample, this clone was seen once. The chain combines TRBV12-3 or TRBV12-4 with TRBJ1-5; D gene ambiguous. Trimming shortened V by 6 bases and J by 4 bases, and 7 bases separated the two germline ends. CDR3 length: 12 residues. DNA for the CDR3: TGTGCCAGCAGGAGGGAGAATCAGCCCCAGCATTTT. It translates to CASRRENQPQHF.

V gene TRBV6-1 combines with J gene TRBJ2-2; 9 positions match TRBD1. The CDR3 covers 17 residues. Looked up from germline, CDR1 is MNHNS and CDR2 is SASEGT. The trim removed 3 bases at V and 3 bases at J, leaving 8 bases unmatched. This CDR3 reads CASSDQQGARDTGELFF. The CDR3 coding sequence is TGTGCCAGCAGTGATCAACAGGGGGCGCGAGACACCGGGGAGCTGTTTTTT.

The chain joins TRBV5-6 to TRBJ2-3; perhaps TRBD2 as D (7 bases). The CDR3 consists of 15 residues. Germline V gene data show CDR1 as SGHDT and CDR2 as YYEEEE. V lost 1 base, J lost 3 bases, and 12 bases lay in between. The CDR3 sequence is CASSLRGGRTDTQYF. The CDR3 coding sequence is TGTGCCAGCAGCTTGAGGGGGGGTAGGACAGATACGCAGTATTTT.

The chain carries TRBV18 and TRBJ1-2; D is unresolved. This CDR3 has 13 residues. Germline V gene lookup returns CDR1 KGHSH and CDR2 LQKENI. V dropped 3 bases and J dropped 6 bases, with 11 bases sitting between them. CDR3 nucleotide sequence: TGTGCCAGCTCACCCCCCGTTTGGCATGGCTACACCTTC. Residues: CASSPPVWHGYTF.

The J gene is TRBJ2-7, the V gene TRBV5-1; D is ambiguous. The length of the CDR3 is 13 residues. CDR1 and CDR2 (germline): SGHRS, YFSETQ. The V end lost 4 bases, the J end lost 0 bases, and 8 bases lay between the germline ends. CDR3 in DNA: TGCGCCAGCAGCCTTGACACCTCCTACGAGCAGTACTTC. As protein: CASSLDTSYEQYF.

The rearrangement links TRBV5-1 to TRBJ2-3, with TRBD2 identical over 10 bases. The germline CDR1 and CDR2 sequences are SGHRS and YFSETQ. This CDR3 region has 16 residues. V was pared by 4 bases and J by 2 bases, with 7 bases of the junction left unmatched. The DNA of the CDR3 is TGCGCCAGCAGCCCTAGCGGGGGCTTCTCCACAGATACGCAGTATTTT. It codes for CASSPSGGFSTDTQYF.

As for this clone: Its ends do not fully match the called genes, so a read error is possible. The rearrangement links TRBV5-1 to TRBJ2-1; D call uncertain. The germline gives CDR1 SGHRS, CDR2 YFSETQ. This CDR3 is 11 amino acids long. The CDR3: CASSDYSEQFF. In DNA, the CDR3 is TGCGCCAGCAGCGATTACAGTGAGCAGTTCTTC. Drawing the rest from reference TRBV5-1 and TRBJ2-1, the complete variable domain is KAGVTQTPRYLIKTRGQQVTLSCSPISGHRSVSWYQQTPGQGLQFLFEYFSETQRNKGNFPGRFSGRQFSNSRSEMNVSTLELGDSALYLCASSDYSEQFFGPGTRLTVL.

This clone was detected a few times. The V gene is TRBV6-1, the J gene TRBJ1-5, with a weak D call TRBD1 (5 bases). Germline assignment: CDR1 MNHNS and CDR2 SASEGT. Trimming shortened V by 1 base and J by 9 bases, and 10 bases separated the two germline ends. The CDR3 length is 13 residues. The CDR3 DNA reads TGTGCCAGCAGTGAAGAGGGGTTTGGGCCCCAGCATTTT. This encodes CASSEEGFGPQHF.